The rows below give T cell receptor beta chains drawn from one sample of a study of early T cells in non-severe SARS-CoV-2 infection. TCRdb independently ran MiXCR on the 5' RACE reads; one entry per CDR3 protein. The table has 30,000 or so distinct CDR3 sequences, about 4.9% seen once; the top ten hold about a fifth. The specimen was whole blood. All receptors come from an adult who was a healthcare worker with PCR-confirmed SARS-CoV-2 infection or an uninfected control (not recorded which). Each CDR3 is given with its conserved first and last residue.

V gene: TRBV7-2
J gene: TRBJ2-1
CDR3 protein: CASSFGTSGRLPQFF

V gene: TRBV19
J gene: TRBJ2-3
CDR3 protein: CASSLGTAYTDTQYF

V gene: TRBV20-1
J gene: TRBJ2-7
CDR3 protein: CSARSLLAGIKDEQYF

V gene: TRBV6-5
J gene: TRBJ1-2
CDR3 protein: CASSYDRDYGYTF

V gene: TRBV3-1
J gene: TRBJ2-5
CDR3 protein: CASSQDMTQYF

V gene: TRBV27
J gene: TRBJ2-3
CDR3 protein: CASSIRQGPDTQYF

V gene: TRBV12-3/TRBV12-4
J gene: TRBJ2-3
CDR3 protein: CASSLRVGSTDTQYF

V gene: TRBV7-8
J gene: TRBJ2-1
CDR3 protein: CASCPPGLDSYEQFF

V gene: TRBV4-2
J gene: TRBJ1-2
CDR3 protein: CASSQGGFPNYGYTF

V gene: TRBV18
J gene: TRBJ2-6
CDR3 protein: CASSPRDRISGANVLTF

V gene: TRBV7-9
J gene: TRBJ2-7
CDR3 protein: CASTGDYEQYF

V gene: TRBV29-1
J gene: TRBJ2-7
CDR3 protein: CSALATGVYEQYF

V gene: TRBV27
J gene: TRBJ2-1
CDR3 protein: CASSLGGSYNEQFF

V gene: TRBV18
J gene: TRBJ1-5
CDR3 protein: CASSPRWSNQPQHF

V gene: TRBV7-9
J gene: TRBJ2-1
CDR3 protein: CASSPLKGPYNEQFF

V gene: TRBV25-1
J gene: TRBJ2-5
CDR3 protein: CASSERLEETQYF

V gene: TRBV7-9
J gene: TRBJ2-7
CDR3 protein: CASSLMTDEQYF

V gene: TRBV12-3/TRBV12-4
J gene: TRBJ2-5
CDR3 protein: CASSPRIRGETQYF

V gene: TRBV18
J gene: TRBJ1-5
CDR3 protein: CASGGEFSNQPQHF

V gene: TRBV7-9
J gene: TRBJ1-1
CDR3 protein: CASSLTGIEAFF

V gene: TRBV10-3
J gene: TRBJ2-2
CDR3 protein: CAISDTSRSAGELFF

V gene: TRBV30
J gene: TRBJ2-5
CDR3 protein: CAWAPWDRQETQYF

V gene: TRBV28
J gene: TRBJ2-3
CDR3 protein: CASRSGWGTQYF

V gene: TRBV20-1
J gene: TRBJ2-3
CDR3 protein: CSALGDSTFRNTQYF

V gene: TRBV28
J gene: TRBJ2-3
CDR3 protein: CASSLGGPDTQYF

V gene: TRBV5-1
J gene: TRBJ2-1
CDR3 protein: CASSLDRLIFFF

V gene: TRBV7-3
J gene: TRBJ2-7
CDR3 protein: CASSLTPTGEQYF

V gene: TRBV6-5
J gene: TRBJ1-3
CDR3 protein: CASREDGFSGNTIYF

V gene: TRBV7-9
J gene: TRBJ2-6
CDR3 protein: CASSLNFGTGANVLTF

V gene: TRBV7-6
J gene: TRBJ2-7
CDR3 protein: CASSPGKVQGYYEQYF

V gene: TRBV15
J gene: TRBJ1-1
CDR3 protein: CATRSGSAREAFF

V gene: TRBV4-3
J gene: TRBJ1-2
CDR3 protein: CASSQGHLANYGYTF

V gene: TRBV7-9
J gene: TRBJ1-6
CDR3 protein: CASSLPGGALYNSPLHF

V gene: TRBV6-2/TRBV6-3
J gene: TRBJ2-1
CDR3 protein: CASRGRRQGFNEQFF

V gene: TRBV6-2/TRBV6-3
J gene: TRBJ1-2
CDR3 protein: CASTGRGYGYTF

V gene: TRBV20-1
J gene: TRBJ2-7
CDR3 protein: CSARGLAGLYEQYF

V gene: TRBV7-2
J gene: TRBJ2-3
CDR3 protein: CASSLSVPNWLRTDTQYF

V gene: TRBV7-3
J gene: TRBJ2-1
CDR3 protein: CASSPWTSTYNEQFF

V gene: TRBV3-1
J gene: TRBJ2-2
CDR3 protein: CASSLKVSGMDTGELFF

V gene: TRBV7-8
J gene: TRBJ1-5
CDR3 protein: CASSLAARGRVQPQHF

V gene: TRBV2
J gene: TRBJ2-3
CDR3 protein: CASTGYTDTQYF

V gene: TRBV6-1
J gene: TRBJ1-5
CDR3 protein: CASSAGDQPQHF

V gene: TRBV20-1
J gene: TRBJ1-1
CDR3 protein: CSAPNTEAFF

V gene: TRBV6-2/TRBV6-3
J gene: TRBJ2-3
CDR3 protein: CATQRGTTDTQYF

V gene: TRBV12-5
J gene: TRBJ1-3
CDR3 protein: CASAPGARGNTIYF

V gene: TRBV28
J gene: TRBJ2-5
CDR3 protein: CASTPDSSSAKTQYF

V gene: TRBV9
J gene: TRBJ2-7
CDR3 protein: CASSPRQGSYEQYF